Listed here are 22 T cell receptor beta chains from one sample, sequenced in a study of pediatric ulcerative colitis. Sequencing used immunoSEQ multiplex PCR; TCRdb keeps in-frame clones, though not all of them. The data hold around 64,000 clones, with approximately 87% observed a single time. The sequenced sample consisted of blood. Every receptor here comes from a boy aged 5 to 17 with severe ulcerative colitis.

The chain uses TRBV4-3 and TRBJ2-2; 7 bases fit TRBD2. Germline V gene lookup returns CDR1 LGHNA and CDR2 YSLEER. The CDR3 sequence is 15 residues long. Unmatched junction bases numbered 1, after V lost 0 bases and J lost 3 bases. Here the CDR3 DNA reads TGCGCCAGCAGCCAAGAACTAGCGTACACCGGGGAGCTGTTTTTT. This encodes CASSQELAYTGELFF.

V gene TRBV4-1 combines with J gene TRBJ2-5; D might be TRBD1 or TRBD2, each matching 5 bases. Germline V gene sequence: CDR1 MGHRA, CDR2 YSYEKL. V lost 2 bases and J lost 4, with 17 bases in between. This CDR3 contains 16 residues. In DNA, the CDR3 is TGCGCCAGCAGCCAAAGTGGGGACGGGCGGCGAGAGACCCAGTACTTC. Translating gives CASSQSGDGRRETQYF.

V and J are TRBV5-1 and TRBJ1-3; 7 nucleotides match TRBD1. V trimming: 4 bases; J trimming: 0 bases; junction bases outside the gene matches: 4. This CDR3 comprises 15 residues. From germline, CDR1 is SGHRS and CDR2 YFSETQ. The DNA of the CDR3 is TGCGCCAGCAGCGACGGGACAGACTCTGGAAACACCATATATTTT. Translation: CASSDGTDSGNTIYF. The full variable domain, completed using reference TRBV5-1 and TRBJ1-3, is KAGVTQTPRYLIKTRGQQVTLSCSPISGHRSVSWYQQTPGQGLQFLFEYFSETQRNKGNFPGRFSGRQFSNSRSEMNVSTLELGDSALYLCASSDGTDSGNTIYFGEGSWLTVV.

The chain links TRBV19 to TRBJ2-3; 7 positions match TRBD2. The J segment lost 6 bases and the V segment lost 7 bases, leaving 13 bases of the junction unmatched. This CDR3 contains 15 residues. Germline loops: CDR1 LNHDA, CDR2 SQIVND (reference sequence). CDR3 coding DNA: TGTGCCAGTACCATTTTCGGCGGGGGTGGCGATACGCAGTATTTT. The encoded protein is CASTIFGGGGDTQYF.

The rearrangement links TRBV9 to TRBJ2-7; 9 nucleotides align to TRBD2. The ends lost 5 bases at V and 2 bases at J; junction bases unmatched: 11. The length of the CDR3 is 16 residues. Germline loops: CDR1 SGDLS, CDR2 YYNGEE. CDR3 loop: CASSPQLASGTYEQYF. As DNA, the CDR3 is TGTGCCAGCAGTCCCCAACTAGCTAGCGGGACCTACGAGCAGTACTTC.

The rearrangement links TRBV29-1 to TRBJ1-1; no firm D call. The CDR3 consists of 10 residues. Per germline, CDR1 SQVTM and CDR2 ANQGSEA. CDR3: CGAVNTEAFF. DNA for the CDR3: TGCGGTGCTGTGAACACTGAAGCTTTCTTT.

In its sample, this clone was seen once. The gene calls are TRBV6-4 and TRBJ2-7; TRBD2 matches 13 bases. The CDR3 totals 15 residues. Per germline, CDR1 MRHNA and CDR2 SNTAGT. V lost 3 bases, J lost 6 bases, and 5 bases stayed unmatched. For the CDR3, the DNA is TGTGCCAGCAGTGAAGGACTAGCGGGAGTTAGCGAGCAGTACTTC. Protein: CASSEGLAGVSEQYF.

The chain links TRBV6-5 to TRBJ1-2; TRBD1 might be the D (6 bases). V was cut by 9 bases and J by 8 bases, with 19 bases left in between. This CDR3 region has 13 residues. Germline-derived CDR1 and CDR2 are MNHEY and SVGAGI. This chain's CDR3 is CASRDTGLGGYTF. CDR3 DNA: TGTGCCAGTCGGGACACCGGTTTGGGCGGCTACACCTTC.

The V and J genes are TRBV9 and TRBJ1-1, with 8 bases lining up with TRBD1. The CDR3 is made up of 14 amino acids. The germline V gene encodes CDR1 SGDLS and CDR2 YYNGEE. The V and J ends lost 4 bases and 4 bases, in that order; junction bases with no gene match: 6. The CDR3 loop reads CASSYRQGSTEAFF. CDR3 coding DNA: TGTGCCAGCAGCTACAGACAGGGGAGCACTGAAGCTTTCTTT.

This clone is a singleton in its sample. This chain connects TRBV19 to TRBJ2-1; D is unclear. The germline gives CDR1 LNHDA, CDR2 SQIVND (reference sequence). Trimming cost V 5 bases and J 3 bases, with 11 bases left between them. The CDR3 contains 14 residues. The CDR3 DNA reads TGTGCCAGTAGTCTCGACTCCATCTACAATGAGCAGTTCTTC. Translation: CASSLDSIYNEQFF.

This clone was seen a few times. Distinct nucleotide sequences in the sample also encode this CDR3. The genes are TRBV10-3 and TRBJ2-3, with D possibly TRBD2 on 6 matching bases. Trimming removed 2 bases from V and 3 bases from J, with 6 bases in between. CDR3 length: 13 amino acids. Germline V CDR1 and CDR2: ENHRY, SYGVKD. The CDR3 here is CAISEGGTDTQYF. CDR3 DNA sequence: TGTGCCATCAGTGAGGGGGGGACAGATACGCAGTATTTT.

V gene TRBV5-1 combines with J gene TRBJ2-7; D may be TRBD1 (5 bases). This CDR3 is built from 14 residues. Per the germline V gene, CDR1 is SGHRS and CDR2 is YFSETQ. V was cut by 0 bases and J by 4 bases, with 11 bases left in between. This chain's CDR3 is CASSLAFQGYEQYF. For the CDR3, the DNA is TGCGCCAGCAGCTTGGCGTTCCAGGGTTACGAGCAGTACTTC.

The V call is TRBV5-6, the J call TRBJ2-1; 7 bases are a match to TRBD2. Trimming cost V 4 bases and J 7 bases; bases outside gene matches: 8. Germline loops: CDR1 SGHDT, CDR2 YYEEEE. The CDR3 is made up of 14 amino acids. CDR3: CASSREALANEQFF. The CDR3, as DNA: TGTGCCAGCAGCCGGGAGGCCTTAGCTAATGAGCAGTTCTTC.

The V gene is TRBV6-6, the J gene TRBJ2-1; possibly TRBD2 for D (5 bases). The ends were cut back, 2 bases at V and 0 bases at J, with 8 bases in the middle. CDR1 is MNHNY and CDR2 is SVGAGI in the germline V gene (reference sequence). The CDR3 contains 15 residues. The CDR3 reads CASSYLDYSYNEQFF. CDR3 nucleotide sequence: TGTGCCAGCAGTTACCTAGACTACTCCTACAATGAGCAGTTCTTC.

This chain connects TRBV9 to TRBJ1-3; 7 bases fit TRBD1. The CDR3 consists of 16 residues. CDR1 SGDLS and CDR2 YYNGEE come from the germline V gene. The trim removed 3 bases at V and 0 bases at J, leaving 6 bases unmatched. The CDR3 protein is CASSGQQGFSGNTIYF. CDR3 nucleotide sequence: TGTGCCAGCAGCGGGCAACAGGGGTTCTCTGGAAACACCATATATTTT.

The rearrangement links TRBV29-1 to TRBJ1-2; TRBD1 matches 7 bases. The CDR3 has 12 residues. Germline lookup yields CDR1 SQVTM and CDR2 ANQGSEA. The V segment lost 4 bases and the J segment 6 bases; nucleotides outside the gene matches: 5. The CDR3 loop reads CSVVQGGDGYTF. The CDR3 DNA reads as TGCAGCGTTGTTCAAGGGGGCGATGGCTACACCTTC.

The CDR3, as DNA: TGTGCCTGGAGTGCTGGGACTCTGAACACCGGGGAGCTGTTTTTT. Its translation: CAWSAGTLNTGELFF. The chain has TRBV30 and TRBJ2-2; maybe TRBD2 (6 bases). The CDR3 runs to 15 residues. Germline V gives CDR1 GTSNPN, CDR2 SVGIG (reference sequence). V was pared by 1 base and J by 1 base, with 10 bases between.

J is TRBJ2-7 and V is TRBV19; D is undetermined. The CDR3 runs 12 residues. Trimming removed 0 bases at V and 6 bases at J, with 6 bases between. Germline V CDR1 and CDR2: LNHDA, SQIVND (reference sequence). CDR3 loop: CASSIDRAEQYF. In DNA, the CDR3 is TGTGCCAGTAGTATAGACCGGGCCGAGCAGTACTTC.

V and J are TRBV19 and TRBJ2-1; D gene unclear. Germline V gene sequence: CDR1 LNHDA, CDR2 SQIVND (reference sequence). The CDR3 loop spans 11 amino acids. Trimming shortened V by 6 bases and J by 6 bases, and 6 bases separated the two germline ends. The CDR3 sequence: CASRRSNEQFF. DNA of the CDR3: TGTGCCAGTAGAAGAAGCAATGAGCAGTTCTTC.

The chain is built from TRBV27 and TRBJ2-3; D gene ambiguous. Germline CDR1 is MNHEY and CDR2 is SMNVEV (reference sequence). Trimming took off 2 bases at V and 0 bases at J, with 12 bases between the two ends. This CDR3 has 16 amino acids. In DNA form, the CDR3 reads TGTGCCAGCAGTTTAATGGCGGCAGTTAGCACAGATACGCAGTATTTT. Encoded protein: CASSLMAAVSTDTQYF.

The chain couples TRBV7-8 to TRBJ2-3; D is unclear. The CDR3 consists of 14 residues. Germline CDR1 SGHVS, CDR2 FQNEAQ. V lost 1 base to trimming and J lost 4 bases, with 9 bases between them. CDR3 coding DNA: TGTGCCAGCAGCTTAGTTGGATGGGCAGATACGCAGTATTTT. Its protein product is CASSLVGWADTQYF. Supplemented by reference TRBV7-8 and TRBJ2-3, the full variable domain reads GAGVSQSPRYKVAKRGQDVALRCDPISGHVSLFWYQQALGQGPEFLTYFQNEAQLDKSGLPSDRFFAERPEGSVSTLKIQRTQQEDSAVYLCASSLVGWADTQYFGPGTRLTVL.

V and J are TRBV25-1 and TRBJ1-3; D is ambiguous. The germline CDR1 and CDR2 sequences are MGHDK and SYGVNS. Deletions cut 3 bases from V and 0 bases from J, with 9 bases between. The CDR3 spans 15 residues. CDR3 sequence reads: CASSEWTFSGNTIYF. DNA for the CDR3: TGTGCCAGCAGTGAGTGGACCTTCTCTGGAAACACCATATATTTT.